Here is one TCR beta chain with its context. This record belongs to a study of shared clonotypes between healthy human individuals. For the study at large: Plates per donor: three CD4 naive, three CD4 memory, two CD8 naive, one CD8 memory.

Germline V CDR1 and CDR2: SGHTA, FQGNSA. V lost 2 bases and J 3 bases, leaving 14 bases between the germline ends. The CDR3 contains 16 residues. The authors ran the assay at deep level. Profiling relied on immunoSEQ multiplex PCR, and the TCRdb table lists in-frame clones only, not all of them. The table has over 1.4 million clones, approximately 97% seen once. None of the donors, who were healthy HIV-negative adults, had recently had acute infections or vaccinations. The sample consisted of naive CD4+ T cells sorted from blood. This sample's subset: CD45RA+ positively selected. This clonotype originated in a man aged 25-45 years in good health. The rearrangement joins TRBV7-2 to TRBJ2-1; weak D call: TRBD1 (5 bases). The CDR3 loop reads CASSLKGRTFYNEQFF. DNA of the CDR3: TGTGCCAGCAGCTTAAAAGGCAGGACATTCTACAATGAGCAGTTCTTC.